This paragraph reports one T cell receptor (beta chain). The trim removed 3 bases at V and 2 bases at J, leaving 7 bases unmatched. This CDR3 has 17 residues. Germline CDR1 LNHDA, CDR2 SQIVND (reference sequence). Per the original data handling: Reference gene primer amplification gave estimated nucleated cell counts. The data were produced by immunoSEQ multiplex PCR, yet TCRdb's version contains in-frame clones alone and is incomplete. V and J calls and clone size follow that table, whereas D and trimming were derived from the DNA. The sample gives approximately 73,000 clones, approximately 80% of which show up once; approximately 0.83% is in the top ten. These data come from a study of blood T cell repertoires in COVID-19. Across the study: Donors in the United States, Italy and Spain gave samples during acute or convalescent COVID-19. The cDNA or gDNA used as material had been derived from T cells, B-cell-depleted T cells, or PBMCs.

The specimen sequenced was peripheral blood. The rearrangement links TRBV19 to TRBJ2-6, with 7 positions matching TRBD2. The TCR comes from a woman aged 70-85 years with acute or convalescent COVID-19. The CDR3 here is CASSISGRAAGANVLTF. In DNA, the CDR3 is TGTGCCAGTAGTATTAGTGGGAGGGCCGCTGGGGCCAACGTCCTGACTTTC.